This entry lists 12 T cell receptor beta chains sequenced from one sample in a study of shared clonotypes between healthy human individuals (dated by TCRdb to 2019 to 2021). Libraries were prepared through the immunoSEQ multiplex PCR assay. What TCRdb holds here is the immuneACCESS table cut down to in-frame rearrangements. Part of the clones is not present; checked against another copy, under half of the missing clones reflect an unresolved V gene, and the others are unexplained. The sample contains hundreds of thousands of clones, 73% of them found a single time. The biggest ten clones account for 1.5% to 2% of the sample. The sequenced sample was memory CD4+ T cells sorted from blood. The cell subset or site label corresponds to: CD45RA-negative fraction. The receptors come from a woman aged 30 to 39 in good health.

In this sample, this clone turned up once. The rearrangement joins TRBV4-1 to TRBJ1-4, with D hard to call. Germline-derived CDR1 and CDR2 are MGHRA and YSYEKL. Trimming left V 4 bases short and J 7 bases short, with 16 bases between. The CDR3 spans 15 residues. CDR3 region: CASSPGREVSEKLFF. The CDR3 DNA reads as TGCGCCAGCAGCCCCGGGCGAGAAGTTAGTGAAAAACTGTTTTTT.

This clone was picked up a small number of times. The V gene is TRBV19, the J gene TRBJ1-1; 7 bases line up with TRBD1. The CDR3 has 13 residues. The germline V gene has CDR1 LNHDA and CDR2 SQIVND (reference sequence). V dropped 3 bases and J dropped 5; count of bases not matched to a gene: 3. CDR3 sequence (DNA): TGTGCCAGTAGTATGACAGGGCAAACTGAAGCTTTCTTT. Its protein product is CASSMTGQTEAFF.

The rearrangement uses TRBV27 and TRBJ2-5; D unresolved. The V end lost 4 bases, the J end lost 9 bases, and 15 bases lay between the germline ends. The germline gives CDR1 MNHEY, CDR2 SMNVEV (reference sequence). The CDR3 extends over 13 amino acids. This chain's CDR3 is CASSSNPRWPQYF. The CDR3 DNA sequence: TGTGCCAGCAGTTCCAACCCGCGCTGGCCCCAGTACTTC.

This sequence joins TRBV6-1 and TRBJ2-1; D possibly uses TRBD1 or TRBD2 (5 bases each). This CDR3 contains 16 residues. The V gene lost 2 bases and the J gene lost 0 bases, with 11 bases spanning the gap. Germline V gene lookup returns CDR1 MNHNS and CDR2 SASEGT. CDR3 region: CASSEQGRISYNEQFF. CDR3 DNA sequence: TGTGCCAGCAGTGAACAGGGACGGATCTCCTACAATGAGCAGTTCTTC.

The gene calls are TRBV2 and TRBJ1-4, with TRBD1 identical over 8 bases. The V gene's germline CDR1 is SNHLY and CDR2 FYNNEI. There are 13 residues in the CDR3. The V gene end was trimmed by 10 bases and the J gene end by 6 bases; junction bases not matched to a gene: 7. CDR3 bases: TGTGCCACCAACCAGGGGGCGCATGAAAAACTGTTTTTT. The encoded protein is CATNQGAHEKLFF.

The chain carries TRBV29-1 and TRBJ2-1, with D tentatively TRBD2 (6 bases). The CDR3 consists of 15 residues. V lost 4 bases to trimming and J lost 5 bases, with 18 bases between them. Germline CDR1 is SQVTM and CDR2 is ANQGSEA. As DNA, the CDR3 is TGCAGCGTTGTTCCCCTCCCGGGAGTTGACAATGAGCAGTTCTTC. Residues: CSVVPLPGVDNEQFF.

The gene calls are TRBV29-1 and TRBJ2-7, with 9 bases identical to TRBD1. V shed 6 bases, J shed 3 bases, and the junction held 9 bases outside the gene matches. The CDR3 contains 14 residues. The germline CDR1 and CDR2 sequences are SQVTM and ANQGSEA. The CDR3 bases are TGCAGCGTATTCCTCGGGACAGGGAACTACGAGCAGTACTTC. Its translation: CSVFLGTGNYEQYF.

The rearrangement links TRBV6-6 to TRBJ2-5, with D unresolved. The germline V gene has CDR1 MNHNY and CDR2 SVGAGI (reference sequence). With 4 bases removed from V and 5 bases from J, the gap between germline ends came to 8 bases. There are 12 residues in the CDR3. The CDR3 is CASSSPRETQYF. Here the CDR3 DNA reads TGTGCCAGCAGTTCCCCCCGGGAGACCCAGTACTTC.

This clone was found a few times. The V call is TRBV5-6, the J call TRBJ2-7, with D possibly TRBD1 on 6 matching bases. The germline V and J ends were trimmed by 4 bases and 1 base, with 9 bases remaining between them. The CDR3 extends over 13 amino acids. Germline V CDR1 and CDR2: SGHDT, YYEEEE. CDR3 sequence reads: CASSDGQSYEQYF. For the CDR3, the DNA is TGTGCCAGCAGCGACGGACAGTCCTACGAGCAGTACTTC.

J is TRBJ1-2 and V is TRBV2, with TRBD1 as a possible D gene (6 bases). The CDR3 contains 12 residues. Germline V lookup: CDR1 SNHLY, CDR2 FYNNEI. V was trimmed by 7 bases and J by 7 bases, leaving 13 bases between them. CDR3 DNA sequence: TGTGCCAGCACCCGAGGGGGAAGTGGCTACACCTTC. This sequence encodes CASTRGGSGYTF.

This clone has only one observation. The V and J genes are TRBV28 and TRBJ2-1; 8 nucleotides agree with TRBD2. J was trimmed by 7 bases and V by 2 bases; bases with no gene match: 7. The CDR3 spans 15 residues. Germline loops: CDR1 MDHEN, CDR2 SYDVKM. The CDR3 is CASSLAGTSLNEQFF. The CDR3 nucleotides read TGTGCCAGCAGTTTAGCCGGGACTAGTTTGAATGAGCAGTTCTTC.

V usage is TRBV27 and J usage is TRBJ2-7; 8 positions agree with TRBD2. Germline CDR1 and CDR2: MNHEY and SMNVEV (reference sequence). Losses at the gene ends were 5 bases for V and 3 bases for J; bases not matched to a gene: 6. The CDR3 is 14 amino acids. Here the CDR3 reads CASSERESHYEQYF. The CDR3 nucleotides are TGTGCCAGCAGTGAGCGGGAGTCTCACTACGAGCAGTACTTC.